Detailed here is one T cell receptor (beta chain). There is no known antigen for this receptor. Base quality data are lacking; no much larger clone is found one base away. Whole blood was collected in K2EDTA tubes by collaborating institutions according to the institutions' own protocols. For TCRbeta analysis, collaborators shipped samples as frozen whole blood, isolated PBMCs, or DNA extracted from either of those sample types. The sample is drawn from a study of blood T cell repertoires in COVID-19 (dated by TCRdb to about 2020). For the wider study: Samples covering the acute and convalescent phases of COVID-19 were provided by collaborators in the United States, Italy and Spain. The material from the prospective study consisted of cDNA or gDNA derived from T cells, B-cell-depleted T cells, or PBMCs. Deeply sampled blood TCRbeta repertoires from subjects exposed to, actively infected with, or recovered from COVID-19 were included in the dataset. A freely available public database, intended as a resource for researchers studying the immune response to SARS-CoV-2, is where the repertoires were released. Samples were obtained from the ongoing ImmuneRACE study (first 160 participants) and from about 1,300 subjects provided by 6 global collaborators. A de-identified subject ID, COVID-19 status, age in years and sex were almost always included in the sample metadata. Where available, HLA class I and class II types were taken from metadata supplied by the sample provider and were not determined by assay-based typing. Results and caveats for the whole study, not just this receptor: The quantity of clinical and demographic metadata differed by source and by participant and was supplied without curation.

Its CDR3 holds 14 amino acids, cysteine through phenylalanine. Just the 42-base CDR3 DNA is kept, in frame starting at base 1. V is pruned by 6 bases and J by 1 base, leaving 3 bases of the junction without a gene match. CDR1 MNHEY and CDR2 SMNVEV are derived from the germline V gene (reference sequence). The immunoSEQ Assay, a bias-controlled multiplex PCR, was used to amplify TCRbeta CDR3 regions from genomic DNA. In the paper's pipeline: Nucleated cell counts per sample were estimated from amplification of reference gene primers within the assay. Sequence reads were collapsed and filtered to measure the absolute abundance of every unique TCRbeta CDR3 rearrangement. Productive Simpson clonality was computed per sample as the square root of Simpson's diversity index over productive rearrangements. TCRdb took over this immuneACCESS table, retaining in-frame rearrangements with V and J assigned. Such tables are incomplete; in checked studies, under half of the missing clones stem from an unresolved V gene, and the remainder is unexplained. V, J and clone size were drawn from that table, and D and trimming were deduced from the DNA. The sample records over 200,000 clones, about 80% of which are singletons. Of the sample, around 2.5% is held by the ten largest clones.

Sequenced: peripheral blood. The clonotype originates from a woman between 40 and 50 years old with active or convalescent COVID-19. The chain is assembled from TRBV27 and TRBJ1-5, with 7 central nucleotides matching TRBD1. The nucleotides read TGTGCCAGCAGCGTGGGACAGAGCAATCAGCCCCAGCATTTT. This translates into CASSVGQSNQPQHF.